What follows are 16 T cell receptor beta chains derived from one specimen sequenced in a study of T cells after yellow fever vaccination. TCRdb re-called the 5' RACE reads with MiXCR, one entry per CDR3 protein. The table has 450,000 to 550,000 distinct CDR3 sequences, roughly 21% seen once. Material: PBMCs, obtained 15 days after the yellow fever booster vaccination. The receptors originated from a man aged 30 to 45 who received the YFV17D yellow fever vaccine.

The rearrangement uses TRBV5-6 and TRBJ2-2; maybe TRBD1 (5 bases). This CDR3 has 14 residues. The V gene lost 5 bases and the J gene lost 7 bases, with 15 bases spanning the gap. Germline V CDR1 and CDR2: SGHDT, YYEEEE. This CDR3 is CASRFEDSIGELFF. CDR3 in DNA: TGTGCCAGCAGATTCGAAGACAGCATCGGGGAGCTGTTTTTT.

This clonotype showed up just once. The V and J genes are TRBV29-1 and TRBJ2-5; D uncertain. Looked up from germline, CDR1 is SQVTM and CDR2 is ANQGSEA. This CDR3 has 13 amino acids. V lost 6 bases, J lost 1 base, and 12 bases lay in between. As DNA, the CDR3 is TGCAGCGTCCGAAGAGGTGGCCAAGAGACCCAGTACTTC. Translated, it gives CSVRRGGQETQYF.

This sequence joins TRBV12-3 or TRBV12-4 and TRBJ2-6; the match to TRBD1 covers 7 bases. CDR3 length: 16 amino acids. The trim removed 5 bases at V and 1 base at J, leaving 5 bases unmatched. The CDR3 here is CASSLTGESGANVLTF. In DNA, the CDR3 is TGTGCCAGCAGTCTTACAGGGGAGTCTGGGGCCAACGTCCTGACTTTC.

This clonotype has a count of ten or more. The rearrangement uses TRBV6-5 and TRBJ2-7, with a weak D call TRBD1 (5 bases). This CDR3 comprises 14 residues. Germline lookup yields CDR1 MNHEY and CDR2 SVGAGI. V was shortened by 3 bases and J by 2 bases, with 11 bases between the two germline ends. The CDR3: CASSYQGIPYEQYF. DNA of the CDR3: TGTGCCAGCAGTTATCAGGGCATCCCCTACGAGCAGTACTTC.

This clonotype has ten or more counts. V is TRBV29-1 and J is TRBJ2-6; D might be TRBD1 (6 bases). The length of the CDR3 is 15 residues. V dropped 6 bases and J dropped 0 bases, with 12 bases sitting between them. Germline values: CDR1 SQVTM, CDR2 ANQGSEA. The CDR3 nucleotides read TGCAGCGTGGTGCAGGGGTCCTCTGGGGCCAACGTCCTGACTTTC. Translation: CSVVQGSSGANVLTF.

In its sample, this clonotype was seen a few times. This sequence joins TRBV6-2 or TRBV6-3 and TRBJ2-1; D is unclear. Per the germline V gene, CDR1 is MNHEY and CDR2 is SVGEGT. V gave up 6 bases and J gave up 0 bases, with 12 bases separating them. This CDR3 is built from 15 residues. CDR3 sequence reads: CASSRAVSSYNEQFF. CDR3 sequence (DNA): TGTGCCAGCAGCCGCGCGGTGAGCTCCTACAATGAGCAGTTCTTC.

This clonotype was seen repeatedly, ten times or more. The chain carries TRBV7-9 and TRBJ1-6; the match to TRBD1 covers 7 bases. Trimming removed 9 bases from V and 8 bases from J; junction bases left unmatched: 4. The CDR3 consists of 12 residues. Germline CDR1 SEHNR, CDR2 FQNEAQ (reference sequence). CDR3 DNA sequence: TGTGCCAGTGGGACAGATTATTCACCCCTCCACTTT. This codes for CASGTDYSPLHF.

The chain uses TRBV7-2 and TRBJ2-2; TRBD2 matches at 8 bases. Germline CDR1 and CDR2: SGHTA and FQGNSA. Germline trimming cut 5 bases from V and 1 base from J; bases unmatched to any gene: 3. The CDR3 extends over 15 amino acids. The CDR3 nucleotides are TGTGCCAGCAGCAGCCGGGGGGGGAACACCGGGGAGCTGTTTTTT. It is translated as CASSSRGGNTGELFF.

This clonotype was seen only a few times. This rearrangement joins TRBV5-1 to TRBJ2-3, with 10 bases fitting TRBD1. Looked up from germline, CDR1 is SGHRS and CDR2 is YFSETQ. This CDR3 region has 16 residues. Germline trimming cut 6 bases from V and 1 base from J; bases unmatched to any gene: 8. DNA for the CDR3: TGCGCCAGCACCTCCGGACAGGGGGGGGGCACAGATACGCAGTATTTT. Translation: CASTSGQGGGTDTQYF.

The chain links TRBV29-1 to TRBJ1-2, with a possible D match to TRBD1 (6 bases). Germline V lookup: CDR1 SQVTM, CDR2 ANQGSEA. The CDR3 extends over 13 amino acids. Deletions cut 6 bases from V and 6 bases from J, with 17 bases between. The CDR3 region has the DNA TGCAGCGTACTCAGGGGTTTACCTCATGGCTACACCTTC. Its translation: CSVLRGLPHGYTF.

In nucleotides, the CDR3 is TGTGCCAGCAGCTTAGGGACGGCTATGAACACCGGGGAGCTGTTTTTT. Its translation: CASSLGTAMNTGELFF. V gene TRBV7-6 combines with J gene TRBJ2-2; no firm D call. Germline values: CDR1 SGHVS, CDR2 FNYEAQ. This CDR3 has 16 residues. V lost 1 base to trimming and J lost 1 base, with 10 bases between them.

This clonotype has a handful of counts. The CDR3 loop reads CASSLPGQENYGYTF. In nucleotides, the CDR3 is TGCGCCAGCAGCCTACCGGGACAGGAAAACTATGGCTACACCTTC. This chain joins TRBV5-1 and TRBJ1-2, with 8 bases matching TRBD1. This CDR3 region has 15 residues. CDR1 is SGHRS and CDR2 is YFSETQ in the germline V gene. The junction had 7 bases not matched to a gene; V was cut back by 4 bases and J by 2 bases.

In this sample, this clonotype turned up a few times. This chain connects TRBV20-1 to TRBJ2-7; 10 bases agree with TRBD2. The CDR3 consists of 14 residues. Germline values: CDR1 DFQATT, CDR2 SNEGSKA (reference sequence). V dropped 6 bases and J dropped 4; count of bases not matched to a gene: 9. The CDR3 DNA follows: TGCAGTGCCCCAGGGACTAGCGCCGTGTACGAGCAGTACTTC. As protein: CSAPGTSAVYEQYF.

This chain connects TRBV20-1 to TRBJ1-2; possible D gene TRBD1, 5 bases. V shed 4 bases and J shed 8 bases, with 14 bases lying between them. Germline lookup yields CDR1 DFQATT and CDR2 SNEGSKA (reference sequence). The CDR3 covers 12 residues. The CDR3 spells CSATPGHPGYTF. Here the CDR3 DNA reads TGCAGTGCTACCCCAGGGCACCCCGGCTACACCTTC.

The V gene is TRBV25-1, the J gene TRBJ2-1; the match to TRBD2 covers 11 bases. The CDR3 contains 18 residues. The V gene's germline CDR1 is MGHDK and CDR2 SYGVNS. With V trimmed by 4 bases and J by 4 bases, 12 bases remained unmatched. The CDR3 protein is CASSGDSGRAPFYNEQFF. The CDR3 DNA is TGTGCCAGCAGTGGGGATAGCGGGAGGGCCCCCTTTTACAATGAGCAGTTCTTC. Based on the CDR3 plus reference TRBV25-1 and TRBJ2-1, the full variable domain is EADIYQTPRYLVIGTGKKITLECSQTMGHDKMYWYQQDPGMELHLIHYSYGVNSTEKGDLSSESTVSRIRTEHFPLTLESARPSHTSQYLCASSGDSGRAPFYNEQFFGPGTRLTVL.

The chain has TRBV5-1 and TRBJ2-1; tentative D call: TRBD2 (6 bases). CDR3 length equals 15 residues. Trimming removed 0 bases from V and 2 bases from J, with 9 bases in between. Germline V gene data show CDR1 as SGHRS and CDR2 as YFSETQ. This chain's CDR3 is CASSLETRTYNEQFF. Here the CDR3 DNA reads TGCGCCAGCAGCTTGGAGACTAGAACCTACAATGAGCAGTTCTTC.